A single sample gave rise to the 26 T cell receptor beta chains below, sequenced in a study of CD8 T cells in Susac syndrome. When the RNA was reverse transcribed, random hexamers were used with an input of about 0.45 to 1 ug. TCRdb itself ran the immunoSEQ multiplex PCR reads through MiXCR, one entry per CDR3 protein. The sample shows about 130,000 distinct CDR3 sequences, 90% to 95% of them seen only once. Sequencing was carried out using CD8+ T cells from PBMCs. Receptors were obtained from a human donor with multiple sclerosis.

This chain joins TRBV4-1 and TRBJ1-2; D remains unclear. Germline V gene sequence: CDR1 MGHRA, CDR2 YSYEKL. V lost 4 bases and J lost 1, with 25 bases in between. This CDR3 has 19 amino acids. CDR3 DNA: TGCGCCAGCAGCCCTCGGACTGGGCAGTATTACGAAATTAACTATGGCTACACCTTC. This gives the protein CASSPRTGQYYEINYGYTF.

This chain joins TRBV6-2 or TRBV6-3 and TRBJ1-5, with 9 bases fitting TRBD1. J gave up 4 bases and V 6 bases, and 7 bases lay outside the gene matches. CDR1 and CDR2 (germline): MNHEY, SVGEGT. The CDR3 extends over 15 amino acids. CDR3 in amino acids: CASSLTGGTNQPQHF. The DNA of the CDR3 is TGTGCCAGCAGCTTAACAGGGGGCACAAATCAGCCCCAGCATTTT.

The chain is built from TRBV20-1 and TRBJ2-1; 7 nucleotides match TRBD2. The CDR3 is made up of 16 amino acids. V gave up 3 bases and J gave up 4 bases; unmatched junction bases: 12. Per the germline V gene, CDR1 is DFQATT and CDR2 is SNEGSKA (reference sequence). In nucleotides, the CDR3 is TGCAGTGCTAGGCCTCTAACGGGAGGAACTTACAATGAGCAGTTCTTC. It translates to CSARPLTGGTYNEQFF.

The rearrangement joins TRBV25-1 to TRBJ2-6; 13 bases match TRBD2. The CDR3 runs 20 residues. V shed 5 bases, J shed 2 bases, and the junction held 12 bases outside the gene matches. The germline CDR1 and CDR2 sequences are MGHDK and SYGVNS. The CDR3 sequence is CASSYSGLAGVKPGANVLTF. In DNA, the CDR3 is TGTGCCAGCAGTTACTCAGGACTAGCGGGAGTGAAGCCTGGGGCCAACGTCCTGACTTTC. The full variable domain, its missing parts supplied by reference TRBV25-1 and TRBJ2-6, is EADIYQTPRYLVIGTGKKITLECSQTMGHDKMYWYQQDPGMELHLIHYSYGVNSTEKGDLSSESTVSRIRTEHFPLTLESARPSHTSQYLCASSYSGLAGVKPGANVLTFGAGSRLTVL.

This rearrangement joins TRBV30 to TRBJ2-1; D perhaps matches TRBD2 (6 bases). V lost 5 bases, J lost 14 bases, and 16 bases lay in between. This CDR3 region has 11 residues. Germline V gene data show CDR1 as GTSNPN and CDR2 as SVGIG (reference sequence). The CDR3 DNA reads TGTGCCTGGGGACGGGAGCGAGGGGAGTTCTTC. Protein: CAWGRERGEFF.

This chain uses TRBV7-9 with TRBJ2-1; D assignment may be TRBD1 or TRBD2 (5 bases each). The CDR3 covers 10 residues. Germline V gene lookup returns CDR1 SEHNR and CDR2 FQNEAQ (reference sequence). V was cut by 8 bases and J by 7 bases, with 6 bases left in between. The CDR3, as DNA: TGTGCCAGCGAGGGGAATGAGCAGTTCTTC. It encodes CASEGNEQFF.

The gene calls are TRBV20-1 and TRBJ2-7; 12 bases line up with TRBD2. J was trimmed by 3 bases and V by 0 bases; bases with no gene match: 9. Germline CDR1 reads DFQATT; CDR2 reads SNEGSKA (reference sequence). This CDR3 is built from 17 residues. This CDR3 is CSARDFTGTSGYYEQYF. In nucleotides, the CDR3 is TGCAGTGCTAGAGATTTCACCGGGACTAGCGGGTACTACGAGCAGTACTTC.

The V and J genes are TRBV7-8 and TRBJ2-2; weak D call: TRBD1 (6 bases). CDR3 length: 16 residues. The V gene lost 2 bases and the J gene lost 3 bases, with 13 bases spanning the gap. Per the germline V gene, CDR1 is SGHVS and CDR2 is FQNEAQ. The CDR3 loop reads CASSLMTGVDTGELFF. The CDR3 DNA reads as TGTGCCAGCAGCTTAATGACAGGAGTCGACACCGGGGAGCTGTTTTTT.

This chain uses TRBV19 with TRBJ2-1; weak D call: TRBD1 (6 bases). Germline-derived CDR1 and CDR2 are LNHDA and SQIVND (reference sequence). The CDR3 sequence is 15 residues long. V lost 3 bases to trimming and J lost 3 bases, with 12 bases between them. The CDR3 DNA reads as TGTGCCAGTAGTATCCAGGCACAGGGCTACAATGAGCAGTTCTTC. Its protein is CASSIQAQGYNEQFF.

This chain connects TRBV9 to TRBJ2-2; TRBD1 or TRBD2 may be the D gene (5 bases each). Germline CDR1 and CDR2: SGDLS and YYNGEE. CDR3 size: 18 residues. Trimming removed 3 bases at V and 8 bases at J, with 26 bases between. Here the CDR3 DNA reads TGTGCCAGCAGCGAGGGGACGGCCTATTCTTTATTCGCTGGGGAGCTGTTTTTT. It translates to CASSEGTAYSLFAGELFF.

The rearrangement joins TRBV30 to TRBJ2-5; D is ambiguous. Germline CDR1 and CDR2: GTSNPN and SVGIG (reference sequence). Trimming left V 5 bases short and J 5 bases short, with 15 bases between. The CDR3 is made up of 13 amino acids. CDR3 nucleotides: TGTGCCTGGGGTCCCAGAGAAATCGAGACCCAGTACTTC. Translated, it gives CAWGPREIETQYF.

The CDR3 loop is CASSVGTGQYEQYF. DNA of the CDR3: TGTGCCAGCAGCGTAGGTACAGGGCAGTACGAGCAGTACTTC. V gene TRBV9 combines with J gene TRBJ2-7, with a possible D match to TRBD1 (6 bases). The CDR3 extends over 14 amino acids. Trimming pared 0 bases from V and 4 bases from J, leaving 11 bases between. Germline V gives CDR1 SGDLS, CDR2 YYNGEE.

There are a few counts of this clonotype. The V and J genes are TRBV7-9 and TRBJ2-5; D is uncertain. CDR1 is SEHNR and CDR2 is FQNEAQ in the germline V gene (reference sequence). V was clipped by 3 bases and J by 1 base, with 6 bases between them. The length of the CDR3 is 13 residues. Here the CDR3 reads CASSFSPQETQYF. The CDR3, as DNA: TGTGCCAGCAGCTTTAGTCCCCAAGAGACCCAGTACTTC.

The chain is built from TRBV29-1 and TRBJ1-2; D remains unclear. This CDR3 is 11 amino acids long. Germline V CDR1 and CDR2: SQVTM, ANQGSEA. The CDR3 nucleotides read TGCAGTGCCGCCGTGTACTATGGCTACACCTTC. It encodes CSAAVYYGYTF.

The chain links TRBV15 to TRBJ2-1, with 8 bases lining up with TRBD1. Germline CDR1 LNHNV, CDR2 YYDKDF (reference sequence). J was trimmed by 7 bases and V by 0 bases; bases with no gene match: 5. The CDR3 totals 15 residues. CDR3 nucleotides: TGTGCCACCAGCAGAGATCTGGGGACAGGTAATGAGCAGTTCTTC. Translation: CATSRDLGTGNEQFF.

CDR3 sequence (DNA): TGTGCCAGCAGCCAAGGCTTCGAGACGCGGACAGATACGCAGTATTTT. Translated, it gives CASSQGFETRTDTQYF. The chain has TRBV14 and TRBJ2-3; D not resolved. This CDR3 has 16 residues. Trimming left V 1 base short and J 3 bases short, with 14 bases between. CDR1 and CDR2 from the germline V gene are SGHDN and FVKESK.

The chain carries TRBV13 and TRBJ2-7; no firm D call. The CDR3 spans 14 residues. V lost 0 bases, J lost 5 bases, and 11 bases lay in between. Per germline, CDR1 PRHDT and CDR2 FYEKMQ (reference sequence). CDR3 amino acids: CASSLGRSPNEQYF. For the CDR3, the DNA is TGTGCCAGCAGCTTAGGGCGGAGCCCCAACGAGCAGTACTTC.

V is TRBV3-1 and J is TRBJ2-2, with a weak D call TRBD1 (5 bases). Trimming stripped 1 base from V and 6 bases from J, with 9 bases between. The CDR3 covers 14 residues. The germline V gene encodes CDR1 LGHDT and CDR2 YNNKEL (reference sequence). CDR3 DNA sequence: TGTGCCAGCAGCCAAGTTTTAGGGGCCGGGGAGCTGTTTTTT. This encodes CASSQVLGAGELFF.

The chain is built from TRBV7-9 and TRBJ2-1, with TRBD1 identical over 9 bases. Trimming took 4 bases from V and 4 from J; bases not matched to a gene: 8. The germline V gene has CDR1 SEHNR and CDR2 FQNEAQ (reference sequence). The CDR3 has 16 residues. The CDR3 spells CASSSIMTGGYNEQFF. As DNA, the CDR3 is TGTGCCAGCAGCTCGATTATGACAGGGGGTTACAATGAGCAGTTCTTC.

V gene TRBV30 combines with J gene TRBJ1-2; 7 nucleotides align to TRBD1. The CDR3 is 11 residues long. Germline V lookup: CDR1 GTSNPN, CDR2 SVGIG (reference sequence). The V segment lost 4 bases and the J segment 7 bases; nucleotides outside the gene matches: 3. CDR3 nucleotide sequence: TGTGCCTGGACTCGGACAGGTGGCTACACCTTC. Its translation: CAWTRTGGYTF. The whole variable domain, remainder taken from reference TRBV30 and TRBJ1-2, is SQTIHQWPATLVQPVGSPLSLECTVEGTSNPNLYWYRQAAGRGLQLLFYSVGIGQISSEVPQNLSASRPQDRQFILSSKKLLLSDSGFYLCAWTRTGGYTFGSGTRLTVV.

J is TRBJ2-1 and V is TRBV5-6; weak D call: TRBD2 (7 bases). V was shortened by 4 bases and J by 6 bases, with 14 bases between the two germline ends. The CDR3 is 14 residues long. Germline CDR1 and CDR2: SGHDT and YYEEEE. As DNA, the CDR3 is TGTGCCAGCAGCCCTGGGGGCGGGAGCAATGAGCAGTTCTTC. Protein sequence: CASSPGGGSNEQFF.

The gene calls are TRBV13 and TRBJ2-1, with a weak D call TRBD2 (6 bases). The CDR3 has 16 residues. Germline assignment: CDR1 PRHDT and CDR2 FYEKMQ (reference sequence). The V gene lost 0 bases and the J gene lost 2 bases, with 11 bases spanning the gap. CDR3 DNA: TGTGCCAGCAGCTTAGGCGGGGTAGCGGCCTACAATGAGCAGTTCTTC. The encoded protein is CASSLGGVAAYNEQFF.

This clonotype occurred a few times. The rearrangement joins TRBV27 to TRBJ2-7, with 9 bases lining up with TRBD2. After removal of 2 bases from V and 2 bases from J, the junction contained 1 base not matched to a gene. The CDR3 consists of 14 residues. The germline V gene has CDR1 MNHEY and CDR2 SMNVEV (reference sequence). CDR3 sequence reads: CASSLAGGTYEQYF. CDR3 coding DNA: TGTGCCAGCAGTTTAGCGGGAGGGACCTACGAGCAGTACTTC.

The table lists this clonotype with a few counts. V is TRBV7-9 and J is TRBJ2-7; a weak D match, TRBD2 (6 bases). The CDR3 totals 14 residues. Germline V gene lookup returns CDR1 SEHNR and CDR2 FQNEAQ (reference sequence). Trimming shortened V by 4 bases and J by 6 bases, and 16 bases separated the two germline ends. The CDR3 bases are TGTGCCAGCAGCTCGCCCGGGGGAGGAAGCGAGCAGTACTTC. Its translation is CASSSPGGGSEQYF. The entire variable domain, with the rest obtained from reference TRBV7-9 and TRBJ2-7, is as follows: DTGVSQNPRHKITKRGQNVTFRCDPISEHNRLYWYRQTLGQGPEFLTYFQNEAQLEKSRLLSDRFSAERPKGSFSTLEIQRTEQGDSAMYLCASSSPGGGSEQYFGPGTRLTVT.

This clonotype was seen a single time. The V gene is TRBV19, the J gene TRBJ1-2, with D unclear. The CDR3 sequence is 14 residues long. V was pared by 5 bases and J by 3 bases, with 13 bases between. The germline CDR1 and CDR2 sequences are LNHDA and SQIVND (reference sequence). CDR3 residues: CASSPLMDDYGYTF. In DNA form, the CDR3 reads TGTGCCAGTAGTCCGCTCATGGATGACTATGGCTACACCTTC. Using reference TRBV19 and TRBJ1-2 for the parts outside the CDR3, the full variable domain is DGGITQSPKYLFRKEGQNVTLSCEQNLNHDAMYWYRQDPGQGLRLIYYSQIVNDFQKGDIAEGYSVSREKKESFPLTVTSAQKNPTAFYLCASSPLMDDYGYTFGSGTRLTVV.

The chain's CDR3 is CASKGALAGGPALGRDTQYF. The DNA for the CDR3 is TGTGCCAGCAAGGGAGCCCTCGCGGGAGGGCCGGCGTTGGGGCGGGATACGCAGTATTTT. V gene TRBV11-1 combines with J gene TRBJ2-3; 9 bases agree with TRBD2. Germline assignment: CDR1 SGHAT and CDR2 FQDESV (reference sequence). This CDR3 spans 20 amino acids. V was pared by 7 bases and J by 6 bases, with 26 bases of the junction left unmatched.